The 24 T cell receptor beta chains given below trace back to one sample, sequenced in a study of blood T cell repertoires in COVID-19. Assay used: immunoSEQ multiplex PCR; TCRdb lists only in-frame clones, some missing. The sample includes under 150,000 clones, roughly 90% seen only once; the top ten take roughly 4.5%. Source material: peripheral blood. Receptors originate from a man aged 55 to 70 with COVID-19, enrolled during active disease.

This clone appeared once. The CDR3 loop is CASSFPGLNSYEQYF. CDR3 bases: TGTGCCAGCAGCTTCCCGGGACTAAACTCCTACGAGCAGTACTTC. The chain employs TRBV7-9 and TRBJ2-7; TRBD2 matches 7 bases. The CDR3 runs 15 residues. V trimming: 3 bases; J trimming: 0 bases; junction bases outside the gene matches: 5. CDR1 SEHNR and CDR2 FQNEAQ come from the germline V gene (reference sequence).

V usage is TRBV11-1 and J usage is TRBJ1-2, with TRBD1 matching over 7 bases. With 5 bases clipped from V and 4 bases from J, the junction kept 4 bases outside the gene matches. This CDR3 has 13 residues. Germline-derived CDR1 and CDR2 are SGHAT and FQDESV (reference sequence). CDR3 nucleotides: TGTGCCAGCAGCGTGGGACAGATCTATGGCTACACCTTC. Amino acid sequence: CASSVGQIYGYTF.

This chain joins TRBV11-3 and TRBJ2-7; 7 nucleotides align to TRBD1. This CDR3 is built from 13 residues. Germline lookup yields CDR1 SGHNT and CDR2 YENEEA. V trimming: 2 bases; J trimming: 6 bases; junction bases outside the gene matches: 4. This chain's CDR3 is CASSLFRTGEQYF. The CDR3, as DNA: TGTGCCAGCAGCTTATTTCGGACAGGCGAGCAGTACTTC.

The gene calls are TRBV5-4 and TRBJ1-5; no clear D gene. V lost 2 bases to trimming and J lost 9 bases, with 6 bases between them. This CDR3 has 11 amino acids. Per germline, CDR1 SGHNT and CDR2 YYREEE (reference sequence). This chain's CDR3 is CASSFLRPQHF. Written as DNA, the CDR3 is TGTGCCAGCAGCTTCCTAAGGCCCCAGCATTTT.

The J gene is TRBJ1-6, the V gene TRBV19; no clear D gene. The V gene's germline CDR1 is LNHDA and CDR2 SQIVND (reference sequence). The CDR3 loop spans 13 amino acids. Trimming removed 0 bases at V and 8 bases at J, with 5 bases between. CDR3 in amino acids: CASSIEHYSPLHF. The CDR3 DNA follows: TGTGCCAGTAGTATAGAACATTATTCACCCCTCCACTTT.

This chain's CDR3 is CASSQRTGYGEQFF. The DNA for the CDR3 is TGTGCCAGCAGCCAACGGACAGGGTATGGTGAGCAGTTCTTC. The rearrangement uses TRBV3-1 (or the pseudogene TRBV3-2) and TRBJ2-1; TRBD1 agrees at 8 bases. Germline CDR1 LGHDT, CDR2 YNNKEL (reference sequence). V shed 2 bases, J shed 9 bases, and the junction held 6 bases outside the gene matches. The length of the CDR3 is 14 residues.

The chain recombines TRBV11-3 with TRBJ2-1, with 7 nucleotides matching TRBD2. The CDR3 is 14 residues long. Trimming took 8 bases from V and 4 from J; bases not matched to a gene: 8. CDR1 and CDR2 (germline): SGHNT, YENEEA. CDR3 protein: CASEKRLAYNEQFF. The CDR3 nucleotides are TGTGCCAGCGAGAAGAGACTAGCTTACAATGAGCAGTTCTTC.

The rearrangement uses TRBV3-1 (or the pseudogene TRBV3-2) and TRBJ2-7; TRBD2 matches at 10 bases. CDR3 length: 16 residues. J was trimmed by 1 base and V by 3 bases; bases with no gene match: 6. Germline V CDR1 and CDR2: LGHDT, YNNKEL (reference sequence). The CDR3 region has the DNA TGTGCCAGCAGCCATGCAGGGACTAGCGTATCCTACGAGCAGTACTTC. Its protein is CASSHAGTSVSYEQYF.

The chain employs TRBV28 and TRBJ1-2; perhaps TRBD1 as D (6 bases). The length of the CDR3 is 14 residues. Trimming pared 6 bases from V and 5 bases from J, leaving 16 bases between. Germline assignment: CDR1 MDHEN and CDR2 SYDVKM. CDR3 sequence (DNA): TGTGCCAGCAGGCAGGGGTCCCGTTCTTATGGCTACACCTTC. Amino acids: CASRQGSRSYGYTF.

J is TRBJ1-2 and V is TRBV5-6, with a weak D call TRBD1 (5 bases). Germline CDR1 and CDR2: SGHDT and YYEEEE. The CDR3 is made up of 14 amino acids. Trimming cost V 4 bases and J 7 bases, with 17 bases left between them. CDR3 nucleotides: TGTGCCAGCAGCCCGATCGCGGGGCTTGGTGGCTACACCTTC. Translation gives CASSPIAGLGGYTF.

The CDR3 spells CASSFGGSITDTQYF. CDR3 nucleotides: TGTGCCAGCAGTTTCGGGGGGTCCATCACAGATACGCAGTATTTT. The chain combines TRBV28 with TRBJ2-3; TRBD2 matches 7 bases. This CDR3 comprises 15 residues. Germline V gene lookup returns CDR1 MDHEN and CDR2 SYDVKM. J lost 2 bases, V lost 3 bases, and 5 bases had no gene match.

The chain uses TRBV28 and TRBJ1-3; 9 bases are shared with TRBD1. Germline loops: CDR1 MDHEN, CDR2 SYDVKM. The CDR3 is 16 residues long. The V and J ends lost 7 bases and 1 base, in that order; junction bases with no gene match: 8. The DNA of the CDR3 is TGTGCCAGCACCCCCCCGACAGGGGGATCTGGAAACACCATATATTTT. It codes for CASTPPTGGSGNTIYF.

The sample holds a few counts of this clone. The chain has TRBV6-5 and TRBJ1-2, with TRBD1 matching over 11 bases. The CDR3 spans 13 residues. Germline lookup yields CDR1 MNHEY and CDR2 SVGAGI. V shed 6 bases, J shed 7 bases, and the junction held 4 bases outside the gene matches. CDR3 bases: TGTGCCAGCAGCGAGGGGACAGGGGGTGGCTACACCTTC. Translated: CASSEGTGGGYTF.

This clone was picked up one time. The chain links TRBV9 to TRBJ1-3; 9 nucleotides line up with TRBD1. J gave up 4 bases and V 9 bases, and 5 bases lay outside the gene matches. Germline V gives CDR1 SGDLS, CDR2 YYNGEE. The CDR3 is 13 residues long. The CDR3 nucleotides are TGTGCCATCAGGGACAGGGTGGGAAACACCATATATTTT. As protein: CAIRDRVGNTIYF.

The CDR3 coding sequence is TGTGCCAGCAGTGAAGCGCGTGCGGGTGCCTATGGCTACACCTTC. It codes for CASSEARAGAYGYTF. The genes are TRBV6-1 and TRBJ1-2; D remains unclear. V was shortened by 0 bases and J by 4 bases, with 12 bases between the two germline ends. Germline V gene lookup returns CDR1 MNHNS and CDR2 SASEGT. The CDR3 has 15 amino acids.

The genes are TRBV24-1 and TRBJ1-1, with D tentatively TRBD1 (6 bases). The CDR3 has 12 residues. The V end lost 10 bases, the J end lost 4 bases, and 12 bases lay between the germline ends. Germline CDR1 reads KGHDR; CDR2 reads SFDVKD. CDR3 sequence (DNA): TGTGCCACTGCGAGGGGGAGCACTGAAGCTTTCTTT. This sequence encodes CATARGSTEAFF.

The chain combines TRBV12-3 or TRBV12-4 with TRBJ1-1, with TRBD1 matching 7 bases. Trimming took 1 base from V and 11 from J; bases not matched to a gene: 4. The CDR3 covers 12 residues. This CDR3 reads CASSLEGAEAFF. DNA for the CDR3: TGTGCCAGCAGTTTAGAGGGGGCGGAGGCTTTCTTT.

The chain joins TRBV29-1 to TRBJ1-2; D possibly corresponds to TRBD1 (6 bases). The CDR3 length is 13 residues. Looked up from germline, CDR1 is SQVTM and CDR2 is ANQGSEA. V lost 3 bases to trimming and J lost 3 bases, with 11 bases between them. CDR3 protein: CSVDRTAHYGYTF. The CDR3 region has the DNA TGCAGCGTTGATAGGACAGCCCACTATGGCTACACCTTC. The full variable domain, its missing parts supplied by reference TRBV29-1 and TRBJ1-2, is SAVISQKPSRDICQRGTSLTIQCQVDSQVTMMFWYRQQPGQSLTLIATANQGSEATYESGFVIDKFPISRPNLTFSTLTVSNMSPEDSSIYLCSVDRTAHYGYTFGSGTRLTVV.

This clone was observed once. This chain connects TRBV7-9 to TRBJ1-2, with D possibly being TRBD1 (6 bases). Germline V gene sequence: CDR1 SEHNR, CDR2 FQNEAQ (reference sequence). CDR3 length: 12 amino acids. Trimming left V 5 bases short and J 12 bases short, with 16 bases between. In nucleotides, the CDR3 is TGTGCCAGCAGCGCAAAGACAGGAGTCGACACCTTC. Its translation is CASSAKTGVDTF.

The J gene is TRBJ2-7, the V gene TRBV11-2; D is undetermined. CDR1 and CDR2 from the germline V gene are SGHAT and FQNNGV. The V end was cut by 1 base, the J end by 4 bases, with 11 bases between. The CDR3 consists of 14 residues. This CDR3 is CASSLVAGSYEQYF. In DNA, the CDR3 is TGTGCCAGCAGCTTAGTTGCAGGTTCTTACGAGCAGTACTTC.

J is TRBJ2-3 and V is TRBV18; D ambiguous. The CDR3 is made up of 15 amino acids. V dropped 3 bases and J dropped 3 bases, with 13 bases sitting between them. From germline, CDR1 is KGHSH and CDR2 LQKENI. The CDR3 DNA reads as TGTGCCAGCTCACCTGCTTCTCTAGAGACAGATACGCAGTATTTT. Translation: CASSPASLETDTQYF.

The chain uses TRBV6-5 and TRBJ2-2, with 7 bases matching TRBD1. The junction had 1 base not matched to a gene; V was cut back by 8 bases and J by 1 base. Germline CDR1 and CDR2: MNHEY and SVGAGI. The CDR3 totals 13 residues. CDR3: CASAGGNTGELFF. CDR3 sequence (DNA): TGTGCCAGCGCAGGGGGGAACACCGGGGAGCTGTTTTTT.

The rearrangement links TRBV5-6 to TRBJ2-1, with D uncertain. The CDR3 is made up of 13 amino acids. V gave up 0 bases and J gave up 12 bases, with 13 bases separating them. Germline-derived CDR1 and CDR2 are SGHDT and YYEEEE. DNA of the CDR3: TGTGCCAGCAGCTTGGAGGTACAGCCCCGGCAGTTCTTC. Translated, it gives CASSLEVQPRQFF.

The chain recombines TRBV5-1 with TRBJ2-7; 10 positions agree with TRBD1. CDR1 is SGHRS, CDR2 YFSETQ, per germline. CDR3 length: 14 amino acids. Trimming took 6 bases from V and 2 from J; bases not matched to a gene: 5. Here the CDR3 reads CASTGQGVTYEQYF. In nucleotides, the CDR3 is TGCGCCAGCACCGGACAGGGGGTAACCTACGAGCAGTACTTC.